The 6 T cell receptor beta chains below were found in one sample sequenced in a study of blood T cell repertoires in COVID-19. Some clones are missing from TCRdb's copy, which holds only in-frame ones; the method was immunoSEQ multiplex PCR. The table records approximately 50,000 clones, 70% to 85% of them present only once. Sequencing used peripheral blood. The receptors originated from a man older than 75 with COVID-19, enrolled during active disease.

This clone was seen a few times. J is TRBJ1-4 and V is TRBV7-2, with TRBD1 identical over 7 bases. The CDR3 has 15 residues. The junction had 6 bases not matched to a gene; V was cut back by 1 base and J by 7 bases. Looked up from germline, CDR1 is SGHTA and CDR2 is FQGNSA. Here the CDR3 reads CASSLEPGGGEKLFF. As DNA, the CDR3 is TGTGCCAGCAGCTTAGAACCAGGGGGAGGTGAAAAACTGTTTTTT.

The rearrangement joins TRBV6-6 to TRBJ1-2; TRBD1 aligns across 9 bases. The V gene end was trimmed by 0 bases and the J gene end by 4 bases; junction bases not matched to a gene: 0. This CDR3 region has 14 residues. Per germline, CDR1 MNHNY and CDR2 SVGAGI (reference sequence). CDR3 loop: CASSYSGQGYGYTF. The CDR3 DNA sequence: TGTGCCAGCAGTTACTCGGGACAGGGCTATGGCTACACCTTC.

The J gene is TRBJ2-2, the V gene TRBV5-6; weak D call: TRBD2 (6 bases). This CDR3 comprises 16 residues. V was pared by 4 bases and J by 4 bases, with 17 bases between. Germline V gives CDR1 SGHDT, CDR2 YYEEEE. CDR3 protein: CASSPGTGRGTGELFF. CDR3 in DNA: TGTGCCAGCAGCCCCGGGACCGGGAGAGGCACCGGGGAGCTGTTTTTT.

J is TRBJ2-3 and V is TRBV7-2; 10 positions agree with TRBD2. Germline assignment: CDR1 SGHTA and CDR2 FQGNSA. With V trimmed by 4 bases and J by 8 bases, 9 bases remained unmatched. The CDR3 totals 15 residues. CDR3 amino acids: CASSSPSSGSSTQYF. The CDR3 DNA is TGTGCCAGCAGCTCACCCTCTAGCGGGAGCAGTACGCAGTATTTT.

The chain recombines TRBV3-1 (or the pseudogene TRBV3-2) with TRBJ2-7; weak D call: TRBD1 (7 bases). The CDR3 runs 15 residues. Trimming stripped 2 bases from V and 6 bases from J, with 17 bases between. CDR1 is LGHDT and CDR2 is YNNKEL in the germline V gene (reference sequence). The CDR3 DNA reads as TGTGCCAGCAGCCAAATCGCGGCAGGGGGAGGCGAGCAGTACTTC. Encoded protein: CASSQIAAGGGEQYF.

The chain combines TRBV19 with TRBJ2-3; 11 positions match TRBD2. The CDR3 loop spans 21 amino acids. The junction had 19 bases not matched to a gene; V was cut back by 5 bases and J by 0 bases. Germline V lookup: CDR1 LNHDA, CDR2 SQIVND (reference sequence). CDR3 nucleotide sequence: TGTGCCAGTAGTTCCCCTCCTAGCGGGAGGCTCCTCCTTTCTAGCACAGATACGCAGTATTTT. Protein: CASSSPPSGRLLLSSTDTQYF.